The sequence of this TCR beta chain was determined in a study of human T cells and chemical hapten exposure. Time point of the sample: patch test 1, 2 weeks after DPC sensitization. Described treatment: therapeutic diphenylcyclopropenone sensitization with weekly scalp DPC. Trimming removed 3 bases from V and 5 bases from J, with 10 bases in between. The CDR3 runs 14 residues. From germline, CDR1 is MNHEY and CDR2 SMNVEV (reference sequence). Unique molecular identifiers were linked by the library to individual cDNA molecules. TCRdb re-derived calls from the RACE reads in MiXCR, one entry per CDR3 protein. The sample consists of approximately 350,000 distinct CDR3 sequences, around 6.9% of them appearing once. This clonotype was found a few times.

Sequenced here: whole blood, sampled in connection with sensitization to the hapten diphenylcyclopropenone (DPC). The chain employs TRBV27 and TRBJ1-4; D unresolved. This TCR came from a young woman with alopecia areata. Some clones in this sample may be carry-over from other donors' samples. DNA for the CDR3: TGTGCCAGCAGTTTTGGATACCCGAATGAAAAACTGTTTTTT. Translated, it gives CASSFGYPNEKLFF. The full variable domain, in which reference TRBV27 and TRBJ1-4 provide the parts outside the CDR3, is EAQVTQNPRYLITVTGKKLTVTCSQNMNHEYMSWYRQDPGLGLRQIYYSMNVEVTDKGDVPEGYKVSRKEKRNFPLILESPSPNQTSLYFCASSFGYPNEKLFFGSGTQLSVL.